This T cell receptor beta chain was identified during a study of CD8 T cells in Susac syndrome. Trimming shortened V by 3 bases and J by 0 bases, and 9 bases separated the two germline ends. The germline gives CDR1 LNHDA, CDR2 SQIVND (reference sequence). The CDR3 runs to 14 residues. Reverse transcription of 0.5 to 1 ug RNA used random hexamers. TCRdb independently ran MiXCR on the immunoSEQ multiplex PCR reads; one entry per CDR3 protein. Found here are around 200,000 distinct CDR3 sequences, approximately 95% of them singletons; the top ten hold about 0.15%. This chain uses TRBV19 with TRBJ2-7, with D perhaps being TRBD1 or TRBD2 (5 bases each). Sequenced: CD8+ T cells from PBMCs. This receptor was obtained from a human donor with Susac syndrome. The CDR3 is CASSMGVTSYEQYF. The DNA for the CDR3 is TGTGCCAGTAGTATGGGGGTCACCTCCTACGAGCAGTACTTC.